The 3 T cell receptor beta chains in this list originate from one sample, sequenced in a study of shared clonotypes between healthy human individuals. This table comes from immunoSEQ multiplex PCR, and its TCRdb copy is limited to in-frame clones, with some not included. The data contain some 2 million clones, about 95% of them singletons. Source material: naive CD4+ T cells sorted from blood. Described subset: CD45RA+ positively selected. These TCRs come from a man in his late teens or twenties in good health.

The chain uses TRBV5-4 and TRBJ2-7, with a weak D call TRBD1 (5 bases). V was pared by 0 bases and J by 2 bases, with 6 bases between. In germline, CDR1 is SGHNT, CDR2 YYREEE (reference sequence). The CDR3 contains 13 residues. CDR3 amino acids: CASSLEGPYEQYF. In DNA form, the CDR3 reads TGTGCCAGCAGCTTGGAGGGGCCCTACGAGCAGTACTTC.

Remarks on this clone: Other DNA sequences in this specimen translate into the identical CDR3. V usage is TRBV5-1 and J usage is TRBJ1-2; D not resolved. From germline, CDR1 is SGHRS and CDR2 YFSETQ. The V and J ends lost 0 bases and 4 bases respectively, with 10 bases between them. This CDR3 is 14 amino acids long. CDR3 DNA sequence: TGCGCCAGCAGCTTGGAAGCGGGGAGCTATGGCTACACCTTC. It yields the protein CASSLEAGSYGYTF.

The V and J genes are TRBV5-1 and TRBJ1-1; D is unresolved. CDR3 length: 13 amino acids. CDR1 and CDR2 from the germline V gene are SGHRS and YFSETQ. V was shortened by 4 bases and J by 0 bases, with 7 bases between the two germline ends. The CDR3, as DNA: TGCGCCAGCAGCCAACAAGTGAACACTGAAGCTTTCTTT. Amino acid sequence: CASSQQVNTEAFF.